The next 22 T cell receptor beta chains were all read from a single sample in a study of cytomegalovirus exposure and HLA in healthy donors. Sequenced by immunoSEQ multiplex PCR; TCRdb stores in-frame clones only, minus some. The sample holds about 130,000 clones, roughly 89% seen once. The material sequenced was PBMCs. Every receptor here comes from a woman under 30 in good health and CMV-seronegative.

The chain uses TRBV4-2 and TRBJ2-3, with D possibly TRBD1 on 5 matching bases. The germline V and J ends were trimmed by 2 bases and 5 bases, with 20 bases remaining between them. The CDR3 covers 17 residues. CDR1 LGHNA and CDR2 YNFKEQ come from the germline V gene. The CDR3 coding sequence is TGTGCCAGCAGCCAAAGGGGTTTCGGATTTACGATAGATACGCAGTATTTT. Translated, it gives CASSQRGFGFTIDTQYF.

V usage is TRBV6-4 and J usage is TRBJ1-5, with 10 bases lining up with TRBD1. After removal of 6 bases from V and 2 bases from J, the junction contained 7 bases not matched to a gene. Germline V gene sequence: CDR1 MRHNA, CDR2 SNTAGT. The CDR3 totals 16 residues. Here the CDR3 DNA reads TGTGCCAGCAGGGGGACAGGGGAAAACGGCAATCAGCCCCAGCATTTT. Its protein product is CASRGTGENGNQPQHF.

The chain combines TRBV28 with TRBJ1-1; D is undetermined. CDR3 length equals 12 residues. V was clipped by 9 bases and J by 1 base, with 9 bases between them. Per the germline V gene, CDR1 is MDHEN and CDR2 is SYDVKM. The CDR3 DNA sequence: TGTGCCAGTTCGCGGGCGAACACTGAAGCTTTCTTT. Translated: CASSRANTEAFF.

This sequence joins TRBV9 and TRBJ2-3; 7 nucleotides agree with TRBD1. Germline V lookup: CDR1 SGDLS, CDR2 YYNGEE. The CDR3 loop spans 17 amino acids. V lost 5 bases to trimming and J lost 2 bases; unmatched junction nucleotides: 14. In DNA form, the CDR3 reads TGTGCCAGCAGTTTGGGGCAGGGGGTTCCTAACACAGATACGCAGTATTTT. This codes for CASSLGQGVPNTDTQYF.

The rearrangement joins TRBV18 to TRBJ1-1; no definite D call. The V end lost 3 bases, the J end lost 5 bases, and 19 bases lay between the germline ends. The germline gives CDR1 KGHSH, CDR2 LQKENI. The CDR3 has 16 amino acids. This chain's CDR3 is CASSPPEYGGRTEAFF. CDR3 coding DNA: TGTGCCAGCTCACCCCCCGAGTATGGAGGGCGAACTGAAGCTTTCTTT.

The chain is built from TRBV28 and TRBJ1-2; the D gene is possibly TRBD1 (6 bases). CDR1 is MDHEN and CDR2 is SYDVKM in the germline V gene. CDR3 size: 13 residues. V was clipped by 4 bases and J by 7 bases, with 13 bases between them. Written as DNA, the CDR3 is TGTGCCAGCAGTTCCAGGGGTTCTGGTGGCTACACCTTC. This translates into CASSSRGSGGYTF.

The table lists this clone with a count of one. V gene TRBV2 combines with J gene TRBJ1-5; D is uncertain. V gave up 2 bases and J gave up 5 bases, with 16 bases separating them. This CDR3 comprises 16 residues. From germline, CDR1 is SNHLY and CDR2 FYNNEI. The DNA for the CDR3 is TGTGCCAGCAGTGAATCTCGGTGGCGAGGCGATCAGCCCCAGCATTTT. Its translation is CASSESRWRGDQPQHF.

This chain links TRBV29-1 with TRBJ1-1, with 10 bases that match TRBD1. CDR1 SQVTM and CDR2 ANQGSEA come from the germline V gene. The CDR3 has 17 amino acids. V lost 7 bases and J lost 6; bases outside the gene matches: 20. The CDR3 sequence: CSEGSLGQGDPGAEAFF. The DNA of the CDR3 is TGCAGCGAAGGATCCCTAGGACAGGGGGACCCCGGGGCTGAAGCTTTCTTT.

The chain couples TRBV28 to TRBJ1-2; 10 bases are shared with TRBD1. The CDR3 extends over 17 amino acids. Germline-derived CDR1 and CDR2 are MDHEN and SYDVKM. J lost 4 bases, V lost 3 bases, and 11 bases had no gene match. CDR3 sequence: CASSFSIGTGESYGYTF. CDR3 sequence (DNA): TGTGCCAGCAGTTTTTCTATCGGGACAGGGGAAAGCTATGGCTACACCTTC.

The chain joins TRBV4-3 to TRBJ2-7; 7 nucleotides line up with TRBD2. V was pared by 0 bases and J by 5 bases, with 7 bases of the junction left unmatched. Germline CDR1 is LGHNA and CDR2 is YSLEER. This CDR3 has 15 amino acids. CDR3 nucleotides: TGCGCCAGCAGCCAAGATAAGGTGGGAGGGAACGAGCAGTACTTC. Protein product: CASSQDKVGGNEQYF.

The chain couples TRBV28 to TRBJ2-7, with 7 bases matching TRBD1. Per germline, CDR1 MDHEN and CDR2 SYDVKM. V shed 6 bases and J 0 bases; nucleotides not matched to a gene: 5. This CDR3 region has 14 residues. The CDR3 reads CASSPGQFSYEQYV. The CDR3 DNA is TGTGCCAGCAGCCCGGGACAGTTCTCCTACGAGCAGTACGTC.

Here the CDR3 DNA reads TGTGCCAGCGATCAATCAGGGGACACCGGGGAGCTGTTTTTT. It yields the protein CASDQSGDTGELFF. The chain links TRBV28 to TRBJ2-2; possibly TRBD1 for D (6 bases). The CDR3 extends over 14 amino acids. CDR1 and CDR2 (germline): MDHEN, SYDVKM. Trimming left V 8 bases short and J 3 bases short, with 13 bases between.

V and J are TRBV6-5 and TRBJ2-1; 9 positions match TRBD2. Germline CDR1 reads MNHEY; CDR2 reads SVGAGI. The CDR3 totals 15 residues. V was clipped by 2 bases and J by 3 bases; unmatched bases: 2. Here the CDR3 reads CASSYGTSRYNEQFF. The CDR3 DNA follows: TGTGCCAGCAGTTACGGGACTAGCCGCTACAATGAGCAGTTCTTC.

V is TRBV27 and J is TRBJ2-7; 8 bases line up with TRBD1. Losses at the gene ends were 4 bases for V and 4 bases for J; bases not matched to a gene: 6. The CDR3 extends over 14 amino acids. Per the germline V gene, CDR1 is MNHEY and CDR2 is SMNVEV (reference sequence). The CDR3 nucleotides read TGTGCCAGCAGTTGGGCCAGGGGGCAGTACGAGCAGTACTTC. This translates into CASSWARGQYEQYF.

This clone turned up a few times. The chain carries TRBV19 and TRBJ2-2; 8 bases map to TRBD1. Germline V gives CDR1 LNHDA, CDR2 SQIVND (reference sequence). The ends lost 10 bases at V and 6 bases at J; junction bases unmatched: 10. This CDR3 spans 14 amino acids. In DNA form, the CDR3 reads TGTGCCACCGAGGACAGGGCATTCGCCGGGGAGCTGTTTTTT. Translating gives CATEDRAFAGELFF.

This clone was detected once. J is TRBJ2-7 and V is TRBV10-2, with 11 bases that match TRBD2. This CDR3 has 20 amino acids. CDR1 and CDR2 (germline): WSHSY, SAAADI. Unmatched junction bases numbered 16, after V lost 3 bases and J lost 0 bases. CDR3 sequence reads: CASSDPFGTSGDPRSYEQYV. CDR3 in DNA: TGCGCCAGCAGTGACCCATTTGGGACTAGCGGCGACCCTCGCTCCTACGAGCAGTACGTC.

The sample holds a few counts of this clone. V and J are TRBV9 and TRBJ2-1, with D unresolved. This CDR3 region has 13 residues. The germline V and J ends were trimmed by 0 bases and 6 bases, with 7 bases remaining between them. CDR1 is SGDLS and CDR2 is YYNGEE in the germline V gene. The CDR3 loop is CASSVGTTNEQFF. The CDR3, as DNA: TGTGCCAGCAGCGTAGGAACTACCAATGAGCAGTTCTTC.

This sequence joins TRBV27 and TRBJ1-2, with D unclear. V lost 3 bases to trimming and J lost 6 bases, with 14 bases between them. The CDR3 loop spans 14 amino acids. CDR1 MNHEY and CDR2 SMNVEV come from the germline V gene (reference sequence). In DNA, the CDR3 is TGTGCCAGCAGTTTTAGAAATCCCTTGGATGGCTACACCTTC. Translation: CASSFRNPLDGYTF.

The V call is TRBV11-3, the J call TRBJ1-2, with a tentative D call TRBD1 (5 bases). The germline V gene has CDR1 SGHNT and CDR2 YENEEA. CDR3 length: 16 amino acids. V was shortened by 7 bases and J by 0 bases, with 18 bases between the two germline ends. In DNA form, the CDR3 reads TGTGCCAGCAATCACGCTCCCAGGGAAACTAACTATGGCTACACCTTC. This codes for CASNHAPRETNYGYTF.

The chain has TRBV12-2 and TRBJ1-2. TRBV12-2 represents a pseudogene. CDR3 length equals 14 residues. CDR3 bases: TGTGCAAGTCGCTTGGGGGGACTGGACTATGGCTACACCTTC. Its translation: CASRLGGLDYGYTF.

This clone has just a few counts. CDR3 nucleotide sequence: TGTGCCAGCAGCCGAGCGGGAGGAGGGCCCTACGAGCAGTACTTC. Residues: CASSRAGGGPYEQYF. The gene calls are TRBV6-5 and TRBJ2-7, with 9 bases aligning to TRBD2. The germline CDR1 and CDR2 sequences are MNHEY and SVGAGI. J was trimmed by 2 bases and V by 6 bases; bases with no gene match: 8. This CDR3 has 15 amino acids.

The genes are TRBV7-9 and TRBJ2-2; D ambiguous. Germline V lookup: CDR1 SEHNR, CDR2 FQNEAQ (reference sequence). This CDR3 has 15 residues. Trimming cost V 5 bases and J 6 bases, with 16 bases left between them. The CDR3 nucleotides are TGTGCCAGCAGCGATAGCTCCCAAGGATCCGGGGAGCTGTTTTTT. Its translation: CASSDSSQGSGELFF.